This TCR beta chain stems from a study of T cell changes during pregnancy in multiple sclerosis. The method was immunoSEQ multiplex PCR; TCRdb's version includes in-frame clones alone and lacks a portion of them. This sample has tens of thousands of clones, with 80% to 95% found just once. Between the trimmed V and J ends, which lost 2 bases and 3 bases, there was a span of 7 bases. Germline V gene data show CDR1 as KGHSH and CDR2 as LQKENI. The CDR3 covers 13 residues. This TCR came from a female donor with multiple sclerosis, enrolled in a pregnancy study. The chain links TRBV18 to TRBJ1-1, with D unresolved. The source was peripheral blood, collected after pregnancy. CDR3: CASSPALDTEAFF. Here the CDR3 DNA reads TGTGCCAGCTCACCAGCGTTAGACACTGAAGCTTTCTTT.